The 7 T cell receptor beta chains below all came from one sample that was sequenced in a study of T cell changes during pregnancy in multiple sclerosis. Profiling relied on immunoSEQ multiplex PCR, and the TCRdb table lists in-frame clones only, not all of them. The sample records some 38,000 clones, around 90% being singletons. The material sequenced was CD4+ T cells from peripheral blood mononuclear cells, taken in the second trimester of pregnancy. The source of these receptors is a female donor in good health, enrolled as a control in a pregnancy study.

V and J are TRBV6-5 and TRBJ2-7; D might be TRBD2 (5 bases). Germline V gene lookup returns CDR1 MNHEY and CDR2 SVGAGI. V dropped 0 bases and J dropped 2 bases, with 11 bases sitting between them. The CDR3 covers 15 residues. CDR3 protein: CASSYSRAAAYEQYF. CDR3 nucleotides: TGTGCCAGCAGTTACTCGAGGGCAGCAGCCTACGAGCAGTACTTC.

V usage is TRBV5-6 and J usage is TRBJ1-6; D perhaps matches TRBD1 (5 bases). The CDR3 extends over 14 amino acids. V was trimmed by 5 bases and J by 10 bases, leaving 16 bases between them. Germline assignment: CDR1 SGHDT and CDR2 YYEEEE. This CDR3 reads CASSTGGSFSPLHF. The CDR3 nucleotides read TGTGCCAGCAGTACCGGGGGGAGCTTCTCACCCCTCCACTTT.

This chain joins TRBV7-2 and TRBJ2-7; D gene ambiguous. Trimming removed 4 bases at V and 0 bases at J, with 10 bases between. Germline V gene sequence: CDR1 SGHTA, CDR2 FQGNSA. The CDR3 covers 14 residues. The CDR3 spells CASSYEASSYEQYF. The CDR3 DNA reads TGTGCCAGCAGCTACGAGGCCAGCTCCTACGAGCAGTACTTC.

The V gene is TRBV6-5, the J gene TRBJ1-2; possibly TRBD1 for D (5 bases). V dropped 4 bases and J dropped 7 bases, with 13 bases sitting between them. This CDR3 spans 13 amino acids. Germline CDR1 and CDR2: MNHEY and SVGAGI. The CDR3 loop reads CASSLMAGLGYTF. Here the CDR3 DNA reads TGTGCCAGCAGTTTAATGGCAGGGCTTGGCTACACCTTC.

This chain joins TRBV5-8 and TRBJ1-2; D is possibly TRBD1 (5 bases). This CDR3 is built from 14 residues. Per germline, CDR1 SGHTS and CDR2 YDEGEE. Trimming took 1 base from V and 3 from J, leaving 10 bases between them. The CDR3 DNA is TGTGCCAGCAGCTTGCGGGGGTTGGACTATGGCTACACCTTC. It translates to CASSLRGLDYGYTF.

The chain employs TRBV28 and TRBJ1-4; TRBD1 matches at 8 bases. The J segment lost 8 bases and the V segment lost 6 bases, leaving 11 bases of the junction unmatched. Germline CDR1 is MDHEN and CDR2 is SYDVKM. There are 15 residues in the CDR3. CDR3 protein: CASSLVGTGPEKLFF. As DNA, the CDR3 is TGTGCCAGCAGCCTGGTCGGGACAGGTCCCGAAAAACTGTTTTTT.

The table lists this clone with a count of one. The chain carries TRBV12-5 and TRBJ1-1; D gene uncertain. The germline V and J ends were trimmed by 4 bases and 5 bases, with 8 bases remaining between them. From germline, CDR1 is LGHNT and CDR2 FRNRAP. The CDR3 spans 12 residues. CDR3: CASGSRQTEAFF. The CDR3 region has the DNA TGTGCTAGTGGTTCCCGTCAGACTGAAGCTTTCTTT. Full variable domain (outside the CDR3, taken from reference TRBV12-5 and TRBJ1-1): DARVTQTPRHKVTEMGQEVTMRCQPILGHNTVFWYRQTMMQGLELLAYFRNRAPLDDSGMPKDRFSAEMPDATLATLKIQPSEPRDSAVYFCASGSRQTEAFFGQGTRLTVV.